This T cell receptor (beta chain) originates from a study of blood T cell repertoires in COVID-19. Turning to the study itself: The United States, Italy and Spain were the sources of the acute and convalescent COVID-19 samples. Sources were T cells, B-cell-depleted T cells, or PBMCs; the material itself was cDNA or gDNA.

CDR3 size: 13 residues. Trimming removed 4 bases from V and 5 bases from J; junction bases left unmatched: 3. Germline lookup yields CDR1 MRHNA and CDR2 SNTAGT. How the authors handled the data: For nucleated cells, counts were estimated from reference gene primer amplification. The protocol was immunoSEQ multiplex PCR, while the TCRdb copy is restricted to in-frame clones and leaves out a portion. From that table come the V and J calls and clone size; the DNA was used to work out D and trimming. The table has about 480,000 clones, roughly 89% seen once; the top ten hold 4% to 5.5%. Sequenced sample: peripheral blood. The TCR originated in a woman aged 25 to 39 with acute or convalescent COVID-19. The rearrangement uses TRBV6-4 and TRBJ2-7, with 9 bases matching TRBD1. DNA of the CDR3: TGTGCCAGCAGTGTGGGACAGGGTGACGAGCAGTACTTC. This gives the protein CASSVGQGDEQYF.